This TCR beta chain was identified in a study of PD-L1 blockade in urothelial cancer. Study-wide background: Between 0 and 3 prior chemotherapy regimens had been given to patients. Regarding the study as a whole: Blood clones associated with the tumor expanded more at 3 weeks in durable-benefit patients.

The V end lost 4 bases, the J end lost 5 bases, and 18 bases lay between the germline ends. This CDR3 comprises 15 residues. CDR1 is SGDLS and CDR2 is YYNGEE in the germline V gene. To note about this clone: The antigen remains undetermined.

Spiked synthetic TCR analogs estimated absolute template abundance per PCR. The table came from immunoSEQ multiplex PCR; TCRdb's copy has only in-frame clones and leaves some out. The sample lists 84,000 or so clones, 85% to 90% seen once, with around 14% in the top ten. Regarding time point: pretreatment peripheral blood. The source material was PBMCs, sampled around atezolizumab (anti-PD-L1) treatment. The chain uses TRBV9 and TRBJ2-5; weak D call: TRBD2 (6 bases). The clonotype was recovered from a man aged 60 to 69 with urothelial cancer. The chain's CDR3 is CASSPGPSRGETQYF. CDR3 coding DNA: TGTGCCAGCAGCCCCGGCCCCTCCCGGGGGGAGACCCAGTACTTC.